This T cell receptor (beta chain) appears in the sequencing data of a study of blood T cells in healthy people across ages. For the second PCR, which ran for about 6 to 12 cycles, a sample-barcoded 5' primer and a J-beta primer mix were used. One entry per CDR3 protein, called by TCRdb with MiXCR from the 5' RACE reads. The sample lists fewer than 2,000,000 distinct CDR3 sequences, about 35% occurring once. There are 13 residues in the CDR3. Germline CDR1 reads SGDLS; CDR2 reads YYNGEE. V was pared by 7 bases and J by 7 bases, with 17 bases between. This clonotype was seen a handful of times. This TCR came from a woman aged 25 to 39 in good health. The specimen sequenced was blood. The rearrangement joins TRBV9 to TRBJ1-2, with D tentatively TRBD1 (5 bases). The chain's CDR3 is CASERYGGSGYTF. The CDR3 region has the DNA TGTGCCAGCGAGAGATATGGGGGATCTGGCTACACCTTC.